A single sample is the source of the 5 T cell receptor beta chains below, sequenced in a study of OX40 agonist ivuxolimab in advanced cancers. Libraries were prepared by immunoSEQ multiplex PCR; TCRdb keeps only in-frame clonotypes and omits some of them. The repertoire holds around 71,000 clones, 78% seen once, with roughly 5.4% in the top ten. Sequenced here: CD4+ or CD8+ T cells sorted from blood, sampled in a trial of the OX40 agonist ivuxolimab. These receptors came from an adult with an advanced solid tumor such as melanoma, head and neck, liver or kidney cancer.

The genes are TRBV9 and TRBJ2-6, with D perhaps TRBD2 (5 bases). CDR1 and CDR2 from the germline V gene are SGDLS and YYNGEE. The CDR3 covers 16 residues. With 3 bases removed from V and 2 bases from J, the gap between germline ends came to 12 bases. The DNA of the CDR3 is TGTGCCAGCAGCGGATTAACGGGGACTGGGGCCAACGTCCTGACTTTC. This sequence encodes CASSGLTGTGANVLTF.

This rearrangement joins TRBV7-2 to TRBJ2-7, with D unclear. Germline CDR1 and CDR2: SGHTA and FQGNSA. The CDR3 is 13 amino acids. V was clipped by 5 bases and J by 7 bases, with 15 bases between them. In nucleotides, the CDR3 is TGTGCCAGCAGCCCATTCAGCTACGGGGAGCAGTACTTC. Amino acid sequence: CASSPFSYGEQYF.

V and J are TRBV19 and TRBJ2-4, with D possibly matching TRBD1 (5 bases). Germline loops: CDR1 LNHDA, CDR2 SQIVND (reference sequence). Trimming cost V 0 bases and J 5 bases, with 17 bases left between them. The CDR3 spans 17 residues. CDR3 coding DNA: TGTGCCAGTAGTATAGATGGGCAGGGCAGGCCCCAAAACATTCAGTACTTC. It codes for CASSIDGQGRPQNIQYF.

As for this clone: A junction end diverges from the germline sequence, so it may reflect a read error. Other DNA variants within this sample encode the same CDR3. The genes are TRBV11-2 and TRBJ2-4; D call uncertain. The CDR3 has 11 amino acids. Germline V lookup: CDR1 SGHAT, CDR2 FQNNGV. The CDR3 nucleotides read TGTGCCAGCGGGTCGTCGGCAATTCAGTACTTT. It is translated as CASGSSAIQYF.

This clone was seen once. The chain has TRBV5-5 and TRBJ1-4; D gene uncertain. Germline assignment: CDR1 SGHKS and CDR2 YYEKEE (reference sequence). The CDR3 sequence is 16 residues long. Trimming took 0 bases from V and 7 from J, leaving 16 bases between them. CDR3 bases: TGTGCCAGCAGCTTGGCCGTGTCAATTGCCCTTGAAAAACTGTTTTTT. Protein product: CASSLAVSIALEKLFF.